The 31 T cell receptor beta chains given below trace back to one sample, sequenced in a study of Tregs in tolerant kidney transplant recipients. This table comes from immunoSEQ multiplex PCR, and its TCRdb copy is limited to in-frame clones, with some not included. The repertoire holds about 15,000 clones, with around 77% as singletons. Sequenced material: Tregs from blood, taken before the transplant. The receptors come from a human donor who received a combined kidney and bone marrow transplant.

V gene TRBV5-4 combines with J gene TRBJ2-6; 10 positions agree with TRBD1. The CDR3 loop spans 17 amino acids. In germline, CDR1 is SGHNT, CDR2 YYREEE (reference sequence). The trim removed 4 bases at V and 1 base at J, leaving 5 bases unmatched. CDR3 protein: CASSGGQGDSGANVLTF. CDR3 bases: TGTGCCAGCAGCGGAGGACAGGGGGATTCTGGGGCCAACGTCCTGACTTTC.

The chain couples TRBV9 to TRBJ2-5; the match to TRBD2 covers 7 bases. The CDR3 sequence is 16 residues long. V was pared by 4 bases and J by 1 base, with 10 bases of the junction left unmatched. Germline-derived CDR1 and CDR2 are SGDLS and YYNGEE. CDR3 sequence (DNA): TGTGCCAGCAGCCCCCTTGGGGCTAGCGGCCAAGAGACCCAGTACTTC. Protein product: CASSPLGASGQETQYF.

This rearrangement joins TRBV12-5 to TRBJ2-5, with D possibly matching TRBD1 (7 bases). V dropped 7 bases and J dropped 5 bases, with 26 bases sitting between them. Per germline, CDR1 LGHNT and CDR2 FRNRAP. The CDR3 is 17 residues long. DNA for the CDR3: TGTGCTAGTGCCCTTGGGGGGCCAGGGGGAGTGGGGGAGACCCAGTACTTC. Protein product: CASALGGPGGVGETQYF.

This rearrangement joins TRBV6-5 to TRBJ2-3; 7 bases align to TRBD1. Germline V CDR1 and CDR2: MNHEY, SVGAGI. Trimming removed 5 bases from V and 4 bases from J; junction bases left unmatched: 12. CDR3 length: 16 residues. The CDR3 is CASSNYGTDFSDTQYF. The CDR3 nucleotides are TGTGCCAGCAGTAACTACGGGACAGATTTTTCAGATACGCAGTATTTT.

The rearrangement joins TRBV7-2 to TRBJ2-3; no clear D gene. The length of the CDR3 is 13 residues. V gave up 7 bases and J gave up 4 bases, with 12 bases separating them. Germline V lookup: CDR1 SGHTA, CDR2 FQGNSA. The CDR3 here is CASTENYADTQYF. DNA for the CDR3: TGTGCCAGCACCGAGAATTACGCAGATACGCAGTATTTT.

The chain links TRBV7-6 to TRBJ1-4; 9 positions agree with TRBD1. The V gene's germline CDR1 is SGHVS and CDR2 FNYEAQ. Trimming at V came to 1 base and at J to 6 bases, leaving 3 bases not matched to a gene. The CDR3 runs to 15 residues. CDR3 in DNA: TGTGCCAGCAGCTTAGAACAGGGGGCTTATGAAAAACTGTTTTTT. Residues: CASSLEQGAYEKLFF.

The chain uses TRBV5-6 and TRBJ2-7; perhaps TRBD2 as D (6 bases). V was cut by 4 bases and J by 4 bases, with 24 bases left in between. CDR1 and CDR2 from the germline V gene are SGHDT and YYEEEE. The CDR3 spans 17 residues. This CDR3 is CASSPTPGGVLRYEQYF. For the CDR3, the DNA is TGTGCCAGCAGCCCAACCCCCGGCGGGGTCCTCAGGTACGAGCAGTACTTC.

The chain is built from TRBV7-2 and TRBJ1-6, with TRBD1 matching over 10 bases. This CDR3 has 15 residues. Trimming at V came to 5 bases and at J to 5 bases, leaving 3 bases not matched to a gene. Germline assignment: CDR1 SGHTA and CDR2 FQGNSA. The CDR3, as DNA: TGTGCCAGCAGCAGACAGGGGGCCGATAATTCACCCCTCCACTTT. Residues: CASSRQGADNSPLHF.

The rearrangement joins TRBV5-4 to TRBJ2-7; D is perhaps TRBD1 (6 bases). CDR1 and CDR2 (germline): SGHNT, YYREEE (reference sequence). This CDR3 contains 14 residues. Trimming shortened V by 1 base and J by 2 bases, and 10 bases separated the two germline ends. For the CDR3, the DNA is TGTGCCAGCAGCTTGTTTACAGGGACCTACGAGCAGTACTTC. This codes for CASSLFTGTYEQYF.

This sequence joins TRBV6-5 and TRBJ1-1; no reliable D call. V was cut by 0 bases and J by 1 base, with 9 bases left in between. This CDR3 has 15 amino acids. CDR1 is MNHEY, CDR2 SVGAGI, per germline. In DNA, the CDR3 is TGTGCCAGCAGTTACTCGGTGCGGCCGAACACTGAAGCTTTCTTT. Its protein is CASSYSVRPNTEAFF.

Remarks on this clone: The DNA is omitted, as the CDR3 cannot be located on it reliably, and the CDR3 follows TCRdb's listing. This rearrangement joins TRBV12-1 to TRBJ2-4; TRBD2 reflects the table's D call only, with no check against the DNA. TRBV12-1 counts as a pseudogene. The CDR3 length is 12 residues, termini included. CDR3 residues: CASSFARGIQYF.

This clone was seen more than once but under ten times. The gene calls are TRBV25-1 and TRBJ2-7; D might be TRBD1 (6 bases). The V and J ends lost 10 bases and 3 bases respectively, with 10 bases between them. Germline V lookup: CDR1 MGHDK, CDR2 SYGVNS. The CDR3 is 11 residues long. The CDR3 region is CATGQNYEQYF. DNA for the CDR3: TGTGCCACCGGACAGAACTACGAGCAGTACTTC.

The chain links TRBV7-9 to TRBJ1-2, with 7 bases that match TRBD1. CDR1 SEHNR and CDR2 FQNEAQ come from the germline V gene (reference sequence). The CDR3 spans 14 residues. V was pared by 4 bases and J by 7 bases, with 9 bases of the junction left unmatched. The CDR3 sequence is CASSYDRDRGGYTF. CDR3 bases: TGTGCCAGCAGCTACGACAGGGATCGGGGTGGCTACACCTTC.

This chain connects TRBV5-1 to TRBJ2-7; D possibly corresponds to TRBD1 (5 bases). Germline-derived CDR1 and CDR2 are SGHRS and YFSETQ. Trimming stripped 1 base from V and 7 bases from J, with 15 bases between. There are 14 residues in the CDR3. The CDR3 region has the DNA TGCGCCAGCAGCTTGTTGGGCAGGGCGAGGGAGCAGTACTTC. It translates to CASSLLGRAREQYF. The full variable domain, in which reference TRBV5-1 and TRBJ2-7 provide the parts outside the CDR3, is KAGVTQTPRYLIKTRGQQVTLSCSPISGHRSVSWYQQTPGQGLQFLFEYFSETQRNKGNFPGRFSGRQFSNSRSEMNVSTLELGDSALYLCASSLLGRAREQYFGPGTRLTVT.

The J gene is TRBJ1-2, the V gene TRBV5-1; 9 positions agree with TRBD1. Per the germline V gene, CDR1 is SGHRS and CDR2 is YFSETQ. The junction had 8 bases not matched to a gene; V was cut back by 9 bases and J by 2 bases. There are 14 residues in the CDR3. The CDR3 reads CATRGGTGNYGYTF. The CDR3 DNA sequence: TGCGCCACCCGGGGGGGGACAGGGAACTATGGCTACACCTTC.

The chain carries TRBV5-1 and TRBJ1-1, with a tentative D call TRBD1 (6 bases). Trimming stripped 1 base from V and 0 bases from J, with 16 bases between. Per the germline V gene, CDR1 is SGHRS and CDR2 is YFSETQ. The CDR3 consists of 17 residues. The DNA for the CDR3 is TGCGCCAGCAGCTTGAGGGGCGGGGGCGGGCTGAACACTGAAGCTTTCTTT. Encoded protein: CASSLRGGGGLNTEAFF. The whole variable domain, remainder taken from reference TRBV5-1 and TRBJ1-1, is KAGVTQTPRYLIKTRGQQVTLSCSPISGHRSVSWYQQTPGQGLQFLFEYFSETQRNKGNFPGRFSGRQFSNSRSEMNVSTLELGDSALYLCASSLRGGGGLNTEAFFGQGTRLTVV.

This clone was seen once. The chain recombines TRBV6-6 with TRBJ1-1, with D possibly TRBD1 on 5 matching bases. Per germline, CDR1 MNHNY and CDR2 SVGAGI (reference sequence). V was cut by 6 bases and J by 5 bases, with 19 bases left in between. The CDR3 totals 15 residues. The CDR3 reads CASRLRPRGETEAFF. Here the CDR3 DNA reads TGTGCCAGCAGACTCCGACCCCGGGGGGAAACTGAAGCTTTCTTT.

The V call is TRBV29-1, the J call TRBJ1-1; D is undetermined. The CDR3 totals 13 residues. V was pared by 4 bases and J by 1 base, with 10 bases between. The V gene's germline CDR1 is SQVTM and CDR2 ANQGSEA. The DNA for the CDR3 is TGCAGCGTTGCGTCGGGTACGAACACTGAAGCTTTCTTT. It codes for CSVASGTNTEAFF.

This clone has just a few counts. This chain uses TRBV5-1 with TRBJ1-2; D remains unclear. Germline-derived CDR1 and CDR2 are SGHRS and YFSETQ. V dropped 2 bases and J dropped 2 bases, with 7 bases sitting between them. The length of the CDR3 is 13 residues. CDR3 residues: CASSFSSNYGYTF. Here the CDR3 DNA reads TGCGCCAGCAGCTTTTCGTCGAACTATGGCTACACCTTC.

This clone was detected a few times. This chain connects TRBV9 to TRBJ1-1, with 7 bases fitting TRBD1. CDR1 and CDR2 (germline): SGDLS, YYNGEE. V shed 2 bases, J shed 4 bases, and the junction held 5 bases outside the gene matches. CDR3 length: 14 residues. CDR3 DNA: TGTGCCAGCAGCGTCCAACAGGGGTCCACTGAAGCTTTCTTT. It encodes CASSVQQGSTEAFF.

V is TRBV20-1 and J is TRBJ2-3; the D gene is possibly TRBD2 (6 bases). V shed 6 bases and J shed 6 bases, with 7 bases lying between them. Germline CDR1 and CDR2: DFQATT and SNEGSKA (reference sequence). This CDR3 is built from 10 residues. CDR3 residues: CSARGDTQYF. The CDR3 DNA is TGCAGTGCCCGGGGGGATACGCAGTATTTT.

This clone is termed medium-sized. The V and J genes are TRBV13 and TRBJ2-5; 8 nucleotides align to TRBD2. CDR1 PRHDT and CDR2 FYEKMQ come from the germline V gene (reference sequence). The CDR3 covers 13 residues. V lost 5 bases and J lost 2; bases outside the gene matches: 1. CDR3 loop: CASSPGGQETQYF. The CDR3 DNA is TGTGCCAGCAGCCCGGGGGGGCAAGAGACCCAGTACTTC.

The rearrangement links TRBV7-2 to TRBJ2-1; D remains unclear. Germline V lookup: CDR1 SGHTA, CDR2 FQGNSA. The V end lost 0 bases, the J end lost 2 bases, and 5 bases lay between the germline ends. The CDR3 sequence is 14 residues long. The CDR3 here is CASSLAGPYNEQFF. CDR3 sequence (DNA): TGTGCCAGCAGCTTAGCCGGTCCCTACAATGAGCAGTTCTTC.

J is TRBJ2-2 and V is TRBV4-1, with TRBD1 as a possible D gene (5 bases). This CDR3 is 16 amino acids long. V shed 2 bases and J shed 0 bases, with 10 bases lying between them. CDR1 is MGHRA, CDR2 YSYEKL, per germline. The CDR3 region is CASSQTTRANTGELFF. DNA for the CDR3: TGCGCCAGCAGCCAAACTACCAGGGCGAACACCGGGGAGCTGTTTTTT.

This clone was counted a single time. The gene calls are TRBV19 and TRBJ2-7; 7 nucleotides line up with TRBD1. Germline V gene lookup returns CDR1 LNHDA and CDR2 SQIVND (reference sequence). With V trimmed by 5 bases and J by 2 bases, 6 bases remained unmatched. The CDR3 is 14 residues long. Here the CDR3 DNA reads TGTGCCAGTAGTCCGGGACAGTTAACCTACGAGCAGTACTTC. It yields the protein CASSPGQLTYEQYF.

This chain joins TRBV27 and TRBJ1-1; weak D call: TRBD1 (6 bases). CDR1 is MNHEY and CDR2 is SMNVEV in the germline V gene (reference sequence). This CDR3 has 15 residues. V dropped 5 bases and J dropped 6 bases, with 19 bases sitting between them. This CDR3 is CASSPWTLGGPEAFF. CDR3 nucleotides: TGTGCCAGCAGTCCCTGGACACTTGGGGGCCCTGAAGCTTTCTTT.

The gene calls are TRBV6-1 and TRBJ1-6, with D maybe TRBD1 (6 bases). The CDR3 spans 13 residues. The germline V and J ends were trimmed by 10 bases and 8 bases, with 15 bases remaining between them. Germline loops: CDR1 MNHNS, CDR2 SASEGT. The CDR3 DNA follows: TGTGCCACTCAGACAGGCGCGGATTCACCCCTCCACTTT. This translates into CATQTGADSPLHF.

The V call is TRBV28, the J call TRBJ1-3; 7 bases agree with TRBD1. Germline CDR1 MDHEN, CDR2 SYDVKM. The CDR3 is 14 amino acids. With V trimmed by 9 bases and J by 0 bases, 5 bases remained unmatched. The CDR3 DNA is TGTGCCAGTAGACAGGGCAGCTCTGGAAACACCATATATTTT. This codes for CASRQGSSGNTIYF.

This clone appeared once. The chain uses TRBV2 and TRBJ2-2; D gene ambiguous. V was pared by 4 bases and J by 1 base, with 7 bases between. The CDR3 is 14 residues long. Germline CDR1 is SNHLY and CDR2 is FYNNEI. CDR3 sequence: CASSVKLNTGELFF. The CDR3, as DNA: TGTGCCAGCAGTGTGAAGCTGAACACCGGGGAGCTGTTTTTT.

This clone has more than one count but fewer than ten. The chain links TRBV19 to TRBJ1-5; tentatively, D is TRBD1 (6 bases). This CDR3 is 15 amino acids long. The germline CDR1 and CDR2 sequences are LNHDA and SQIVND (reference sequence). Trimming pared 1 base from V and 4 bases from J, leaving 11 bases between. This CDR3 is CASSIGGGQNQPQHF. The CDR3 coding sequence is TGTGCCAGTAGTATAGGGGGGGGCCAAAATCAGCCCCAGCATTTT.

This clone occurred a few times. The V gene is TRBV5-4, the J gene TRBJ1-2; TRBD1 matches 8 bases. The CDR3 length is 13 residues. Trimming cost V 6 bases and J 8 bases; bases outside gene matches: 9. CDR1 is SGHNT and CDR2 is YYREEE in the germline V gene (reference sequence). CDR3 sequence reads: CASTPDRVRGYTF. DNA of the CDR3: TGTGCCAGCACCCCGGACAGGGTTCGGGGCTACACCTTC.